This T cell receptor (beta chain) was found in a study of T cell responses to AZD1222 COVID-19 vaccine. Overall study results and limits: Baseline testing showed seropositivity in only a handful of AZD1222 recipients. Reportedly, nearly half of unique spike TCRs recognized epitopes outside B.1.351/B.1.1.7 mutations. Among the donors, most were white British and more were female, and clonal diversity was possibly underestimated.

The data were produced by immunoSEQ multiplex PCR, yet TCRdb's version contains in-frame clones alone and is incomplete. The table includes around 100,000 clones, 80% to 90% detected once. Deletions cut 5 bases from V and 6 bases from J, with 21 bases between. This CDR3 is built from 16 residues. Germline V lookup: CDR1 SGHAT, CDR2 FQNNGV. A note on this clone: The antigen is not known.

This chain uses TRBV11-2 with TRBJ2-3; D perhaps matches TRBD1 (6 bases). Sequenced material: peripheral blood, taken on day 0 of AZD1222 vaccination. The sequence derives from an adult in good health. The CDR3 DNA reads TGTGCCAGCAGCCTCAGACAGGCGCCCTATATGGATACGCAGTATTTT. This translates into CASSLRQAPYMDTQYF.